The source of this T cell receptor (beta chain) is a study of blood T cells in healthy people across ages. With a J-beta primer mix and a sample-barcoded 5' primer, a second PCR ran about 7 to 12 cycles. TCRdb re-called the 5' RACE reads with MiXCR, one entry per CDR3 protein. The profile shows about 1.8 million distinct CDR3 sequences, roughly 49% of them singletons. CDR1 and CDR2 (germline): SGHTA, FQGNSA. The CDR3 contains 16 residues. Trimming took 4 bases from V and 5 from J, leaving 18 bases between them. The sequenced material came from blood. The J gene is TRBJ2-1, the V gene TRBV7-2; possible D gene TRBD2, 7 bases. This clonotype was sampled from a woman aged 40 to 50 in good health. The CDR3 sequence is CASSSPGAGVNNEQFF. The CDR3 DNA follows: TGTGCCAGCAGCTCCCCAGGGGCGGGGGTCAACAATGAGCAGTTCTTC.